The 32 T cell receptor beta chains reported below all come from one sample, sequenced in a study of cytomegalovirus exposure and HLA in healthy donors. In the PCR, 60 Vbeta and 13 Jbeta primers were used. The protocol was immunoSEQ multiplex PCR, while the TCRdb copy is restricted to in-frame clones and leaves out a portion. The sample contains 200,000 or so clones, roughly 79% of which appear only once. The sample comprised PBMCs. Receptor source: a man younger than 35 in good health and CMV-seronegative.

The rearrangement joins TRBV7-8 to TRBJ2-1, with TRBD2 identical over 11 bases. The trim removed 5 bases at V and 8 bases at J, leaving 8 bases unmatched. The CDR3 runs to 15 residues. CDR1 and CDR2 (germline): SGHVS, FQNEAQ. The CDR3 spells CASSPGLAGRHEQFF. DNA of the CDR3: TGTGCCAGCAGCCCAGGACTAGCGGGTAGGCATGAGCAGTTCTTC. The full variable domain, its missing parts supplied by reference TRBV7-8 and TRBJ2-1, is GAGVSQSPRYKVAKRGQDVALRCDPISGHVSLFWYQQALGQGPEFLTYFQNEAQLDKSGLPSDRFFAERPEGSVSTLKIQRTQQEDSAVYLCASSPGLAGRHEQFFGPGTRLTVL.

V is TRBV28 and J is TRBJ1-5; tentative D call: TRBD1 (6 bases). Germline V gene lookup returns CDR1 MDHEN and CDR2 SYDVKM. The V end lost 6 bases, the J end lost 4 bases, and 16 bases lay between the germline ends. The CDR3 is 15 amino acids. Written as DNA, the CDR3 is TGTGCCAGCAGCAATACAGGGATCACTAATCAGCCCCAGCATTTT. The encoded protein is CASSNTGITNQPQHF. Combining the CDR3 with reference TRBV28 and TRBJ1-5 gives the whole variable domain DVKVTQSSRYLVKRTGEKVFLECVQDMDHENMFWYRQDPGLGLRLIYFSYDVKMKEKGDIPEGYSVSREKKERFSLILESASTNQTSMYLCASSNTGITNQPQHFGDGTRLSIL.

The chain joins TRBV7-9 to TRBJ1-2, with 10 bases lining up with TRBD1. Looked up from germline, CDR1 is SEHNR and CDR2 is FQNEAQ (reference sequence). There are 18 residues in the CDR3. The ends lost 4 bases at V and 3 bases at J; junction bases unmatched: 14. CDR3 region: CASSSPGTGAQWDYGYTF. In DNA form, the CDR3 reads TGTGCCAGCAGCTCCCCCGGGACAGGGGCCCAGTGGGACTATGGCTACACCTTC.

V usage is TRBV21-1 and J usage is TRBJ1-5. TRBV21-1 is a known pseudogene. The CDR3 runs to 14 residues. This CDR3 is CASRKRGSGQPQHF. CDR3 bases: TGTGCCAGCAGGAAACGCGGGTCGGGTCAGCCCCAGCATTTT.

The chain couples TRBV9 to TRBJ2-7; TRBD2 matches 14 bases. With V trimmed by 3 bases and J by 5 bases, 7 bases remained unmatched. This CDR3 contains 16 residues. Germline-derived CDR1 and CDR2 are SGDLS and YYNGEE. CDR3 sequence: CASSAPGLAGDHEQYF. CDR3 nucleotide sequence: TGTGCCAGCAGCGCACCGGGACTAGCGGGAGACCACGAGCAGTACTTC.

This clone has a handful of counts. The V call is TRBV29-1, the J call TRBJ2-7; D might be TRBD2 (5 bases). The germline V and J ends were trimmed by 2 bases and 4 bases, with 6 bases remaining between them. Per germline, CDR1 SQVTM and CDR2 ANQGSEA. The length of the CDR3 is 11 residues. The CDR3 DNA sequence: TGCAGCGTTGAAACGGGGTACGAGCAGTACTTC. As protein: CSVETGYEQYF.

V is TRBV6-1 and J is TRBJ1-4, with 10 bases aligning to TRBD1. Germline V gene sequence: CDR1 MNHNS, CDR2 SASEGT. The junction had 6 bases not matched to a gene; V was cut back by 7 bases and J by 7 bases. This CDR3 spans 14 amino acids. DNA for the CDR3: TGTGCCAGCATCAACCGGGACAGGGGTGAAAAACTGTTTTTT. Its protein is CASINRDRGEKLFF.

This chain joins TRBV19 and TRBJ2-2; D gene uncertain. In germline, CDR1 is LNHDA, CDR2 SQIVND (reference sequence). The CDR3 loop spans 15 amino acids. V was cut by 6 bases and J by 6 bases, with 17 bases left in between. The CDR3: CASRPQAQTSGELFF. Here the CDR3 DNA reads TGTGCCAGTAGGCCCCAGGCCCAAACCTCCGGGGAGCTGTTTTTT.

The chain employs TRBV29-1 and TRBJ2-3; D possibly corresponds to TRBD1 (6 bases). This CDR3 has 13 amino acids. With 4 bases removed from V and 4 bases from J, the gap between germline ends came to 12 bases. Germline CDR1 reads SQVTM; CDR2 reads ANQGSEA. The CDR3 is CSVGGLTADTQYF. In DNA form, the CDR3 reads TGCAGCGTTGGGGGGCTCACAGCAGATACGCAGTATTTT.

The chain uses TRBV27 and TRBJ1-5, with D tentatively TRBD1 (6 bases). CDR3 length: 15 residues. The germline gives CDR1 MNHEY, CDR2 SMNVEV (reference sequence). The V end was cut by 4 bases, the J end by 3 bases, with 13 bases between. CDR3 DNA sequence: TGTGCCAGCAGTTCCAGGGGCACTAACAATCAGCCCCAGCATTTT. It translates to CASSSRGTNNQPQHF.

The CDR3 DNA sequence: TGTGCCAGCAGCTTCCGGGACACTAGCACAGATACGCAGTATTTT. Its protein is CASSFRDTSTDTQYF. The chain uses TRBV7-9 and TRBJ2-3, with D perhaps matching TRBD1 (6 bases). CDR1 is SEHNR and CDR2 is FQNEAQ in the germline V gene (reference sequence). V lost 3 bases and J lost 0, with 10 bases in between. The CDR3 consists of 15 residues.

The chain joins TRBV28 to TRBJ2-7; TRBD1 might be the D (8 bases). The length of the CDR3 is 13 residues. The ends were cut back, 6 bases at V and 3 bases at J, with 12 bases in the middle. Germline V gene sequence: CDR1 MDHEN, CDR2 SYDVKM. The CDR3 reads CASRDREGYEQYF. In DNA, the CDR3 is TGTGCCAGCAGGGACAGGGAGGGCTACGAGCAGTACTTC. The whole variable domain, remainder taken from reference TRBV28 and TRBJ2-7, is DVKVTQSSRYLVKRTGEKVFLECVQDMDHENMFWYRQDPGLGLRLIYFSYDVKMKEKGDIPEGYSVSREKKERFSLILESASTNQTSMYLCASRDREGYEQYFGPGTRLTVT.

This clone occurred a few times. The chain is built from TRBV2 and TRBJ2-3; a possible D gene is TRBD2 (6 bases). V shed 0 bases and J shed 0 bases, with 10 bases lying between them. The germline V gene encodes CDR1 SNHLY and CDR2 FYNNEI. The CDR3 consists of 16 residues. Written as DNA, the CDR3 is TGTGCCAGCAGTGAAGCAGGCGGGGTTAGCACAGATACGCAGTATTTT. As protein: CASSEAGGVSTDTQYF.

The chain employs TRBV7-3 and TRBJ2-5; weak D call: TRBD2 (6 bases). The germline V gene has CDR1 SGHTA and CDR2 FQGTGA. The CDR3 length is 14 residues. Trimming cost V 1 base and J 5 bases, with 11 bases left between them. The CDR3 loop reads CASSLKGTPETQYF. The CDR3 DNA sequence: TGTGCCAGCAGCTTAAAAGGGACTCCCGAGACCCAGTACTTC.

The rearrangement joins TRBV9 to TRBJ2-1; 7 bases align to TRBD2. Germline CDR1 SGDLS, CDR2 YYNGEE. Unmatched junction bases numbered 6, after V lost 4 bases and J lost 5 bases. This CDR3 is 14 amino acids long. Written as DNA, the CDR3 is TGTGCCAGCAGCCTCGGGACTATCGACAATGAGCAGTTCTTC. It is translated as CASSLGTIDNEQFF. The full variable domain, in which reference TRBV9 and TRBJ2-1 provide the parts outside the CDR3, is DSGVTQTPKHLITATGQRVTLRCSPRSGDLSVYWYQQSLDQGLQFLIQYYNGEERAKGNILERFSAQQFPDLHSELNLSSLELGDSALYFCASSLGTIDNEQFFGPGTRLTVL.

The chain links TRBV9 to TRBJ2-3; 8 bases are a match to TRBD2. J was trimmed by 4 bases and V by 5 bases; bases with no gene match: 9. Germline V gene sequence: CDR1 SGDLS, CDR2 YYNGEE. This CDR3 spans 15 amino acids. CDR3 in DNA: TGTGCCAGCAGTGATAGCGGGATAGTAGCAGATACGCAGTATTTT. Translation: CASSDSGIVADTQYF.

The rearrangement uses TRBV9 and TRBJ2-5, with a tentative D call TRBD1 (5 bases). The J call may be incorrect, as the DNA end agrees better with TRBJ2-7. The CDR3 extends over 13 amino acids. Germline V gene lookup returns CDR1 SGDLS and CDR2 YYNGEE. In nucleotides, the CDR3 is TGTGCCAGCAGCGTAGAGGGGTCCTACGAGCAGTACTTC. Amino acid sequence: CASSVEGSYEQYF.

This chain connects TRBV18 to TRBJ2-7; 10 positions agree with TRBD1. Germline V gene data show CDR1 as KGHSH and CDR2 as LQKENI. The CDR3 has 17 amino acids. After removal of 1 base from V and 2 bases from J, the junction contained 8 bases not matched to a gene. The CDR3 is CASSPRGTGEVTYEQYF. The CDR3 DNA sequence: TGTGCCAGCTCACCACGTGGGACAGGGGAAGTAACCTACGAGCAGTACTTC.

The chain joins TRBV5-1 to TRBJ2-5, with D perhaps TRBD2 (7 bases). The CDR3 extends over 15 amino acids. Trimming took 1 base from V and 2 from J, leaving 12 bases between them. Per germline, CDR1 SGHRS and CDR2 YFSETQ. The CDR3 sequence: CASSLWGGGQETQYF. The CDR3 DNA reads TGCGCCAGCAGCTTGTGGGGGGGCGGACAAGAGACCCAGTACTTC.

The gene calls are TRBV6-5 and TRBJ2-7; the D gene is possibly TRBD1 (6 bases). The V end lost 7 bases, the J end lost 4 bases, and 11 bases lay between the germline ends. This CDR3 has 12 residues. CDR1 and CDR2 (germline): MNHEY, SVGAGI. Here the CDR3 reads CASTGTGYEQYF. The CDR3 bases are TGTGCCAGCACCGGTACAGGGTACGAGCAGTACTTC.

The chain joins TRBV19 to TRBJ1-1; 10 bases line up with TRBD1. This CDR3 is built from 17 residues. Germline V lookup: CDR1 LNHDA, CDR2 SQIVND (reference sequence). With 0 bases clipped from V and 0 bases from J, the junction kept 4 bases outside the gene matches. The CDR3 reads CASSIDVGTGVNTEAFF. DNA for the CDR3: TGTGCCAGTAGTATAGATGTAGGGACAGGGGTGAACACTGAAGCTTTCTTT.

This chain connects TRBV30 to TRBJ1-2; D is possibly TRBD1 (5 bases). Germline loops: CDR1 GTSNPN, CDR2 SVGIG (reference sequence). The V gene lost 2 bases and the J gene lost 5 bases, with 18 bases spanning the gap. This CDR3 has 15 amino acids. The CDR3 spells CAWSPGGTRPYGYTF. The CDR3 DNA is TGTGCCTGGAGTCCTGGGGGGACGCGCCCATATGGCTACACCTTC.

This chain uses TRBV13 with TRBJ2-1; possibly TRBD2 for D (5 bases). CDR1 is PRHDT, CDR2 FYEKMQ, per germline (reference sequence). This CDR3 has 12 amino acids. The ends were cut back, 1 base at V and 9 bases at J, with 7 bases in the middle. The CDR3 bases are TGTGCCAGCAGCTTAGTCGGGGTTGAGCAGTTCTTC. This gives the protein CASSLVGVEQFF. The whole variable domain, filled in from reference TRBV13 and TRBJ2-1, reads AAGVIQSPRHLIKEKRETATLKCYPIPRHDTVYWYQQGPGQDPQFLISFYEKMQSDKGSIPDRFSAQQFSDYHSELNMSSLELGDSALYFCASSLVGVEQFFGPGTRLTVL.

This clone was seen only once. The chain carries TRBV9 and TRBJ2-5; 7 nucleotides line up with TRBD2. The ends lost 0 bases at V and 5 bases at J; junction bases unmatched: 7. Germline V lookup: CDR1 SGDLS, CDR2 YYNGEE. The CDR3 consists of 15 residues. This CDR3 is CASSVGGLDTETQYF. The CDR3 region has the DNA TGTGCCAGCAGCGTAGGAGGACTAGATACGGAGACCCAGTACTTC.

This clone came up once. J is TRBJ2-7 and V is TRBV30; D unresolved. V lost 2 bases to trimming and J lost 10 bases, with 12 bases between them. This CDR3 has 11 amino acids. Germline V gene data show CDR1 as GTSNPN and CDR2 as SVGIG (reference sequence). The CDR3 loop is CAWSLLGLQYF. The CDR3 DNA follows: TGTGCCTGGAGTCTCCTGGGCCTCCAGTACTTC.

The genes are TRBV11-2 and TRBJ2-7; D perhaps matches TRBD2 (6 bases). Trimming left V 5 bases short and J 5 bases short, with 16 bases between. Germline V lookup: CDR1 SGHAT, CDR2 FQNNGV. The CDR3 has 14 residues. The CDR3 nucleotides are TGTGCCAGCAGCCCCCCCCTGGAGGGCCACGAGCAGTACTTC. Translated, it gives CASSPPLEGHEQYF.

The J gene is TRBJ1-1, the V gene TRBV7-3; TRBD1 is a possible D gene (6 bases). The V gene lost 3 bases and the J gene lost 2 bases, with 10 bases spanning the gap. The CDR3 is 14 amino acids. In germline, CDR1 is SGHTA, CDR2 FQGTGA. Written as DNA, the CDR3 is TGTGCCAGCAGCTTGGCAGGGGAAAACACTGAAGCTTTCTTT. Translation gives CASSLAGENTEAFF.

This chain links TRBV7-9 with TRBJ1-2; TRBD1 agrees at 10 bases. This CDR3 is built from 16 residues. Germline CDR1 is SEHNR and CDR2 is FQNEAQ (reference sequence). V lost 5 bases to trimming and J lost 1 base; unmatched junction nucleotides: 7. CDR3 loop: CASSARQGAFNYGYTF. CDR3 nucleotide sequence: TGTGCCAGCAGCGCCCGACAGGGGGCGTTTAACTATGGCTACACCTTC.

This chain links TRBV28 with TRBJ2-1; D is perhaps TRBD1 (5 bases). CDR3 size: 15 residues. V was cut by 5 bases and J by 5 bases, with 16 bases left in between. Germline loops: CDR1 MDHEN, CDR2 SYDVKM. The CDR3 loop reads CASSITGKANNEQFF. CDR3 DNA: TGTGCCAGCAGTATAACAGGTAAAGCTAACAATGAGCAGTTCTTC.

This clone appeared a few times. The CDR3 DNA follows: TGTGCCACCAACAGGGGAATAGCGGGAGACGAGCAGTACTTC. The encoded protein is CATNRGIAGDEQYF. The V gene is TRBV6-5, the J gene TRBJ2-7, with 9 positions matching TRBD2. Per the germline V gene, CDR1 is MNHEY and CDR2 is SVGAGI. The CDR3 extends over 14 amino acids. Unmatched junction bases numbered 12, after V lost 10 bases and J lost 5 bases.

J is TRBJ2-5 and V is TRBV19; TRBD1 agrees at 8 bases. This CDR3 region has 15 residues. The germline V gene has CDR1 LNHDA and CDR2 SQIVND (reference sequence). J was trimmed by 3 bases and V by 5 bases; bases with no gene match: 8. CDR3 residues: CASSVPGQAKETQYF. The CDR3 nucleotides read TGTGCCAGTAGTGTCCCGGGACAGGCTAAAGAGACCCAGTACTTC. The full variable domain, in which reference TRBV19 and TRBJ2-5 provide the parts outside the CDR3, is DGGITQSPKYLFRKEGQNVTLSCEQNLNHDAMYWYRQDPGQGLRLIYYSQIVNDFQKGDIAEGYSVSREKKESFPLTVTSAQKNPTAFYLCASSVPGQAKETQYFGPGTRLLVL.

The CDR3 region is CASSSINSDSYTDTQYF. CDR3 coding DNA: TGTGCCAGCAGCTCAATAAATAGCGACTCATACACAGATACGCAGTATTTT. The chain couples TRBV7-9 to TRBJ2-3; D perhaps matches TRBD2 (5 bases). In germline, CDR1 is SEHNR, CDR2 FQNEAQ (reference sequence). The CDR3 covers 17 residues. With 4 bases removed from V and 2 bases from J, the gap between germline ends came to 19 bases. The full variable domain, in which reference TRBV7-9 and TRBJ2-3 provide the parts outside the CDR3, is DTGVSQNPRHKITKRGQNVTFRCDPISEHNRLYWYRQTLGQGPEFLTYFQNEAQLEKSRLLSDRFSAERPKGSFSTLEIQRTEQGDSAMYLCASSSINSDSYTDTQYFGPGTRLTVL.